This section outlines one T cell receptor (beta chain) sequence together with its context. This sample was taken from a study of blood T cell repertoires in COVID-19. The wider study: COVID-19 samples from acute and convalescent phases originated in the United States, Italy and Spain.

Under the authors' procedure: Cell counts per sample came from amplifying reference gene primers. Sequencing was performed with immunoSEQ multiplex PCR; in TCRdb, only in-frame clones are kept and a portion is missing. From that table come the V and J calls and clone size; the DNA was used to work out D and trimming. In the table there are 65,000 or so clones, about 81% of which are singletons. The junction had 7 bases not matched to a gene; V was cut back by 1 base and J by 12 bases. The CDR3 sequence is 14 residues long. Germline V gene sequence: CDR1 LGHDT, CDR2 YNNKEL (reference sequence). The V and J genes are TRBV3-1 (or the pseudogene TRBV3-2) and TRBJ2-1, with TRBD2 matching over 9 bases. The TCR comes from a man older than 75 with acute or convalescent COVID-19. The sample consisted of peripheral blood. CDR3 coding DNA: TGTGCCAGCAGCCAAGCTACTCTAGCGGGGACGCAGTTCTTC. Amino acid sequence: CASSQATLAGTQFF.